The 31 T cell receptor beta chains below all came from one sample that was sequenced in a study of cytomegalovirus exposure and HLA in healthy donors. Amplification used 60 Vbeta primers and 13 Jbeta primers. Sequenced by immunoSEQ multiplex PCR; TCRdb stores in-frame clones only, minus some. The sample includes 140,000 to 150,000 clones, around three quarters of them seen just once. Sequenced sample: PBMCs. Source of these receptors: a middle-aged woman in good health and CMV-seronegative.

This chain joins TRBV5-8 and TRBJ1-2, with D perhaps matching TRBD1 (5 bases). The CDR3 contains 14 residues. Deletions cut 4 bases from V and 4 bases from J, with 14 bases between. Germline V gives CDR1 SGHTS, CDR2 YDEGEE. In DNA form, the CDR3 reads TGTGCCAGCAGCCCACTTTTGACAGTCTATGGCTACACCTTC. It translates to CASSPLLTVYGYTF.

The chain combines TRBV5-6 with TRBJ2-1; the match to TRBD1 covers 11 bases. The CDR3 covers 17 residues. Germline V CDR1 and CDR2: SGHDT, YYEEEE. J was trimmed by 8 bases and V by 3 bases; bases with no gene match: 13. The CDR3 loop reads CASSSDQDRGHLYEQFF. DNA of the CDR3: TGTGCCAGCAGCTCGGACCAGGACAGGGGGCATCTTTATGAGCAGTTCTTC.

CDR3 amino acids: CSAWPYSYNEQFF. CDR3 sequence (DNA): TGCAGCGCCTGGCCTTATTCCTACAATGAGCAGTTCTTC. V and J are TRBV29-1 and TRBJ2-1; D is unresolved. CDR3 size: 13 residues. CDR1 and CDR2 from the germline V gene are SQVTM and ANQGSEA. V gave up 7 bases and J gave up 1 base, with 11 bases separating them.

The V and J genes are TRBV7-2 and TRBJ1-1; TRBD1 matches at 8 bases. With 6 bases clipped from V and 1 base from J, the junction kept 4 bases outside the gene matches. The germline gives CDR1 SGHTA, CDR2 FQGNSA. The CDR3 length is 14 residues. As DNA, the CDR3 is TGTGCCAGCAGTCCAGGACAGGGGAACACTGAAGCTTTCTTT. It translates to CASSPGQGNTEAFF.

The sample holds a few counts of this clone. J is TRBJ1-5 and V is TRBV6-6; no definite D call. The germline gives CDR1 MNHNY, CDR2 SVGAGI (reference sequence). The CDR3 is 13 residues long. V lost 3 bases, J lost 5 bases, and 8 bases lay in between. The CDR3 DNA sequence: TGTGCCAGCAGTTATGGTGCGGATCAGCCCCAGCATTTT. Translated: CASSYGADQPQHF.

V and J are TRBV7-2 and TRBJ2-1; 10 bases fit TRBD2. Germline-derived CDR1 and CDR2 are SGHTA and FQGNSA. The length of the CDR3 is 13 residues. J was trimmed by 9 bases and V by 2 bases; bases with no gene match: 1. In DNA form, the CDR3 reads TGTGCCAGCAGCTTAACTAGCGGGACTGAGCAGTTCTTC. Translation: CASSLTSGTEQFF.

The chain uses TRBV2 and TRBJ2-7; D unclear. The V gene's germline CDR1 is SNHLY and CDR2 FYNNEI. V lost 8 bases and J lost 3, with 5 bases in between. There are 10 residues in the CDR3. The CDR3 is CASAGYEQYF. CDR3 in DNA: TGTGCCAGCGCAGGCTACGAGCAGTACTTC.

This clone appeared a few times. The rearrangement uses TRBV4-1 and TRBJ2-1; TRBD1 might be the D (6 bases). V shed 0 bases and J shed 6 bases, with 15 bases lying between them. The CDR3 loop spans 16 amino acids. Germline V gene sequence: CDR1 MGHRA, CDR2 YSYEKL. The CDR3 loop is CASSQEGALVSNEQFF. The CDR3 DNA reads TGCGCCAGCAGCCAAGAGGGGGCCTTAGTAAGCAATGAGCAGTTCTTC.

V is TRBV10-3 and J is TRBJ2-3; TRBD2 matches 7 bases. CDR3 length equals 16 residues. CDR1 and CDR2 from the germline V gene are ENHRY and SYGVKD. The J segment lost 2 bases and the V segment lost 0 bases, leaving 5 bases of the junction unmatched. The CDR3 is CAISESRAGPTDTQYF. The DNA of the CDR3 is TGTGCCATCAGTGAGTCTCGAGCGGGGCCCACAGATACGCAGTATTTT.

The V call is TRBV4-1, the J call TRBJ2-1; 14 nucleotides align to TRBD2. Germline lookup yields CDR1 MGHRA and CDR2 YSYEKL. The trim removed 1 base at V and 0 bases at J, leaving 11 bases unmatched. The CDR3 length is 21 residues. Here the CDR3 reads CASSQVPSWGTSGSSYNEQFF. The CDR3 DNA is TGCGCCAGCAGCCAAGTCCCCAGCTGGGGGACTAGCGGGAGCTCCTACAATGAGCAGTTCTTC.

A few counts support this clone. The V gene is TRBV6-5, the J gene TRBJ2-1; 11 bases fit TRBD2. Germline V CDR1 and CDR2: MNHEY, SVGAGI. V was clipped by 4 bases and J by 4 bases; unmatched bases: 3. The CDR3 has 15 amino acids. The chain's CDR3 is CASSLLAGDYNEQFF. CDR3 bases: TGTGCCAGCAGTTTACTAGCGGGGGATTACAATGAGCAGTTCTTC.

The V and J genes are TRBV18 and TRBJ1-2; D possibly corresponds to TRBD1 (6 bases). Per germline, CDR1 KGHSH and CDR2 LQKENI. The CDR3 totals 16 residues. Trimming shortened V by 0 bases and J by 3 bases, and 14 bases separated the two germline ends. The CDR3 sequence: CASSPPTGPGDYGYTF. The CDR3 DNA reads as TGTGCCAGCTCACCACCCACAGGGCCTGGGGACTATGGCTACACCTTC. Full variable domain (outside the CDR3, taken from reference TRBV18 and TRBJ1-2): NAGVMQNPRHLVRRRGQEARLRCSPMKGHSHVYWYRQLPEEGLKFMVYLQKENIIDESGMPKERFSAEFPKEGPSILRIQQVVRGDSAAYFCASSPPTGPGDYGYTFGSGTRLTVV.

This rearrangement joins TRBV9 to TRBJ1-2; TRBD1 matches 7 bases. Germline lookup yields CDR1 SGDLS and CDR2 YYNGEE. This CDR3 contains 14 residues. The V segment lost 2 bases and the J segment 2 bases; nucleotides outside the gene matches: 3. The CDR3: CASSVDRVNYGYTF. The DNA for the CDR3 is TGTGCCAGCAGCGTCGACAGGGTGAACTATGGCTACACCTTC.

Only a few counts were recorded for this clone. The chain is built from TRBV6-6 and TRBJ2-1; TRBD2 might be the D (7 bases). Germline V gene data show CDR1 as MNHNY and CDR2 as SVGAGI (reference sequence). The CDR3 sequence is 15 residues long. The ends were cut back, 6 bases at V and 2 bases at J, with 14 bases in the middle. CDR3 nucleotide sequence: TGTGCCAGCAGGACCACGGGGGGCCCCTACAATGAGCAGTTCTTC. This encodes CASRTTGGPYNEQFF.

The CDR3 loop reads CAWSVLGQNYGYTF. The CDR3 DNA sequence: TGTGCCTGGAGTGTACTGGGACAGAATTATGGCTACACCTTC. The rearrangement links TRBV30 to TRBJ1-2; 7 bases fit TRBD1. This CDR3 region has 14 residues. Trimming took 0 bases from V and 5 from J; bases not matched to a gene: 6. Germline CDR1 GTSNPN, CDR2 SVGIG (reference sequence). Filled out from reference TRBV30 and TRBJ1-2, the complete variable domain reads SQTIHQWPATLVQPVGSPLSLECTVEGTSNPNLYWYRQAAGRGLQLLFYSVGIGQISSEVPQNLSASRPQDRQFILSSKKLLLSDSGFYLCAWSVLGQNYGYTFGSGTRLTVV.

The chain is built from TRBV5-8 and TRBJ2-7; 10 positions match TRBD1. The germline gives CDR1 SGHTS, CDR2 YDEGEE. CDR3 length: 14 residues. With 4 bases clipped from V and 4 bases from J, the junction kept 5 bases outside the gene matches. The chain's CDR3 is CASSGRDRGYEQYF. The DNA of the CDR3 is TGTGCCAGCAGCGGACGGGACAGGGGATACGAGCAGTACTTC.

This clone has more than one count but fewer than ten. The chain couples TRBV6-1 to TRBJ1-1; 8 nucleotides line up with TRBD1. The V gene's germline CDR1 is MNHNS and CDR2 SASEGT. The V gene end was trimmed by 4 bases and the J gene end by 5 bases; junction bases not matched to a gene: 3. The CDR3 extends over 13 amino acids. The CDR3 nucleotides read TGTGCCAGCAGTGTTACAGGGGGGACTGAAGCTTTCTTT. This translates into CASSVTGGTEAFF.

The V gene is TRBV29-1, the J gene TRBJ2-5; no clear D. CDR1 and CDR2 from the germline V gene are SQVTM and ANQGSEA. V lost 0 bases and J 5 bases, leaving 7 bases between the germline ends. This CDR3 has 12 amino acids. DNA for the CDR3: TGCAGCGTTGAAGATCCGTTGGAGACCCAGTACTTC. Translation: CSVEDPLETQYF.

V usage is TRBV18 and J usage is TRBJ1-5; D is undetermined. Trimming took off 5 bases at V and 2 bases at J, with 10 bases between the two ends. The CDR3 spans 14 residues. Germline V gives CDR1 KGHSH, CDR2 LQKENI. The DNA of the CDR3 is TGTGCCAGCTCAGCAAACGGAGGCAATCAGCCCCAGCATTTT. The encoded protein is CASSANGGNQPQHF.

This clone was detected once. The chain joins TRBV7-9 to TRBJ2-7; 8 bases are a match to TRBD1. This CDR3 is built from 14 residues. Germline V CDR1 and CDR2: SEHNR, FQNEAQ (reference sequence). The trim removed 5 bases at V and 0 bases at J, leaving 3 bases unmatched. The CDR3 sequence: CASSLGQASYEQYF. CDR3 nucleotides: TGTGCCAGCAGCCTGGGACAGGCCTCCTACGAGCAGTACTTC.

The V call is TRBV11-2, the J call TRBJ1-5; 8 bases align to TRBD1. CDR1 is SGHAT, CDR2 FQNNGV, per germline. The CDR3 has 14 amino acids. The ends lost 8 bases at V and 1 base at J; junction bases unmatched: 4. The CDR3 sequence is CASSDRGSNQPQHF. CDR3 sequence (DNA): TGTGCCAGCTCCGACAGGGGAAGCAATCAGCCCCAGCATTTT.

J is TRBJ2-7 and V is TRBV2; 7 bases are a match to TRBD2. V gave up 7 bases and J gave up 3 bases; unmatched junction bases: 9. CDR1 is SNHLY and CDR2 is FYNNEI in the germline V gene. This CDR3 is built from 14 residues. The CDR3 is CASISRGRRYEQYF. In nucleotides, the CDR3 is TGTGCCAGCATTTCGCGGGGGAGACGCTACGAGCAGTACTTC.

V usage is TRBV2 and J usage is TRBJ2-7; the match to TRBD2 covers 9 bases. With V trimmed by 4 bases and J by 6 bases, 7 bases remained unmatched. Germline V gene lookup returns CDR1 SNHLY and CDR2 FYNNEI. This CDR3 is built from 14 residues. The CDR3 bases are TGTGCCAGCAGTGGAGCTGGCGGGAGGGTCGAGCAGTACTTC. It is translated as CASSGAGGRVEQYF.

In this sample, this clone turned up a few times. The chain combines TRBV5-1 with TRBJ1-1; unclear D gene. The germline V gene encodes CDR1 SGHRS and CDR2 YFSETQ. V lost 2 bases to trimming and J lost 1 base, with 12 bases between them. The CDR3 sequence is 15 residues long. The chain's CDR3 is CASSFYVEGNTEAFF. The CDR3 DNA sequence: TGCGCCAGCAGCTTTTATGTGGAGGGGAACACTGAAGCTTTCTTT.

CDR3 amino acids: CASSPRGASSAYNEQFF. The CDR3 DNA sequence: TGTGCCAGCTCACCGCGCGGGGCTAGCAGCGCCTACAATGAGCAGTTCTTC. The V and J genes are TRBV18 and TRBJ2-1, with a tentative D call TRBD2 (6 bases). The CDR3 contains 17 residues. V lost 3 bases to trimming and J lost 2 bases, with 17 bases between them. CDR1 is KGHSH, CDR2 LQKENI, per germline.

This clone was recorded once. This chain connects TRBV6-4 to TRBJ2-3; D is perhaps TRBD1 (7 bases). Germline V gene data show CDR1 as MRHNA and CDR2 as SNTAGT. This CDR3 has 14 amino acids. V lost 3 bases, J lost 4 bases, and 11 bases lay in between. The CDR3 DNA reads TGTGCCAGCAGTGAGGAGGGGGCCGCAGATACGCAGTATTTT. It translates to CASSEEGAADTQYF.

CDR3 in DNA: TGTGCCAGCAGTGAAGCCAACTGGGCAGGGGAACTGTTTTTT. This sequence encodes CASSEANWAGELFF. This chain links TRBV6-1 with TRBJ1-4; TRBD1 is a possible D gene (6 bases). The germline CDR1 and CDR2 sequences are MNHNS and SASEGT. The V end lost 0 bases, the J end lost 12 bases, and 14 bases lay between the germline ends. The CDR3 totals 14 residues.

The chain employs TRBV5-4 and TRBJ2-7, with 10 nucleotides matching TRBD2. The CDR3 runs 15 residues. Germline-derived CDR1 and CDR2 are SGHNT and YYREEE (reference sequence). V lost 1 base, J lost 4 bases, and 5 bases stayed unmatched. The CDR3 spells CASSLSGTSEYEQYF. CDR3 coding DNA: TGTGCCAGCAGCTTGTCCGGGACTAGCGAGTACGAGCAGTACTTC.

The rearrangement uses TRBV6-1 and TRBJ2-7; D perhaps matches TRBD2 (7 bases). There are 18 residues in the CDR3. V was trimmed by 0 bases and J by 3 bases, leaving 21 bases between them. Germline V CDR1 and CDR2: MNHNS, SASEGT. The chain's CDR3 is CASSEALPGRGGFYEQYF. The CDR3 DNA is TGTGCCAGCAGTGAAGCGCTTCCGGGGAGGGGGGGCTTCTACGAGCAGTACTTC.

The chain is built from TRBV5-1 and TRBJ1-2; 8 bases fit TRBD1. Trimming took 1 base from V and 0 from J; bases not matched to a gene: 11. Germline CDR1 and CDR2: SGHRS and YFSETQ. The CDR3 consists of 18 residues. DNA of the CDR3: TGCGCCAGCAGCTTGTTTCCGGCAGGGGGCGAGACTAACTATGGCTACACCTTC. This translates into CASSLFPAGGETNYGYTF.

The genes are TRBV6-5 and TRBJ2-1, with D possibly TRBD2 on 6 matching bases. The CDR3 is made up of 15 amino acids. Germline assignment: CDR1 MNHEY and CDR2 SVGAGI. V lost 4 bases and J lost 3, with 13 bases in between. The CDR3 region is CASSSLFGSYNEQFF. DNA for the CDR3: TGTGCCAGCAGTTCCCTCTTCGGGAGCTACAATGAGCAGTTCTTC.